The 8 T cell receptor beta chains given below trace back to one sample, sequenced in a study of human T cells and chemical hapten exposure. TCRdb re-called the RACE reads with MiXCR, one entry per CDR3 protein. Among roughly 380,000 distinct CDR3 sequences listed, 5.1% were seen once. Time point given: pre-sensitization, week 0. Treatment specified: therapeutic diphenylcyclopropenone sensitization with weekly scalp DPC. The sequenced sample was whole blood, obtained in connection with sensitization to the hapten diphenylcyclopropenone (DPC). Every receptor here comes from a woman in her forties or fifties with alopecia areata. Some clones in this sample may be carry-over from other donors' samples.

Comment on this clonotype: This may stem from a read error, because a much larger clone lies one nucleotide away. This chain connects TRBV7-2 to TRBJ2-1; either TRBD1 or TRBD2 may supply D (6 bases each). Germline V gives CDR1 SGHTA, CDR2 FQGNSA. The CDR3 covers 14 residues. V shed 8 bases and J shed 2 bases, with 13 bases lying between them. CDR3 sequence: CASRGGGPYNEQFF. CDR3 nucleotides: TGTGCCAGCCGAGGGGGAGGCCCCTACAATGAGCAGTTCTTC.

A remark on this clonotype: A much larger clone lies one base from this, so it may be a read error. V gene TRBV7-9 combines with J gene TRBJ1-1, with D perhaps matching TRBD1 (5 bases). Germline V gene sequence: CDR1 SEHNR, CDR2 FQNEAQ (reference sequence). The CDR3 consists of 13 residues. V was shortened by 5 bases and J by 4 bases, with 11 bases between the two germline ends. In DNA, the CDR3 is TGTGCCAGCAGCCAACAGGAGGCCACTGAAGCTTTCTTT. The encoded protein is CASSQQEATEAFF.

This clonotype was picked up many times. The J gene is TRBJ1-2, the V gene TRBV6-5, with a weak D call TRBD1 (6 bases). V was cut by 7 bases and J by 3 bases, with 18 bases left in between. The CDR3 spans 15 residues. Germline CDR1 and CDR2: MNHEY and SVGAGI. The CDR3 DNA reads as TGTGCCAGCACACCCCTCGGAGGGGGTGACTATGGCTACACCTTC. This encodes CASTPLGGGDYGYTF.

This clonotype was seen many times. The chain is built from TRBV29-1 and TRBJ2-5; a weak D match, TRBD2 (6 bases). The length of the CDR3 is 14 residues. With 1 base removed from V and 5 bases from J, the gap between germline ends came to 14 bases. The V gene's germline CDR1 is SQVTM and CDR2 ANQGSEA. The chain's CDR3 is CSVEGRGREETQYF. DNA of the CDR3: TGCAGCGTTGAAGGCCGGGGCCGGGAGGAGACCCAGTACTTC. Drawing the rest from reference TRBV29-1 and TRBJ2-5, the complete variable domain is SAVISQKPSRDICQRGTSLTIQCQVDSQVTMMFWYRQQPGQSLTLIATANQGSEATYESGFVIDKFPISRPNLTFSTLTVSNMSPEDSSIYLCSVEGRGREETQYFGPGTRLLVL.

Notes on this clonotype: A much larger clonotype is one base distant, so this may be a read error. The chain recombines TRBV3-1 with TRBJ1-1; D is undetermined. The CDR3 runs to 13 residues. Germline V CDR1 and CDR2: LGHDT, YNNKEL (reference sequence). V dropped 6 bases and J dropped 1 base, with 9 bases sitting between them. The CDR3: CASRLVGNTEAFF. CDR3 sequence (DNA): TGTGCCAGCAGGTTGGTAGGGAACACTGAAGCTTTCTTT. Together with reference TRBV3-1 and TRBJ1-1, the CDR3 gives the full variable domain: DTAVSQTPKYLVTQMGNDKSIKCEQNLGHDTMYWYKQDSKKFLKIMFSYNNKELIINETVPNRFSPKSPDKAHLNLHINSLELGDSAVYFCASRLVGNTEAFFGQGTRLTVV.

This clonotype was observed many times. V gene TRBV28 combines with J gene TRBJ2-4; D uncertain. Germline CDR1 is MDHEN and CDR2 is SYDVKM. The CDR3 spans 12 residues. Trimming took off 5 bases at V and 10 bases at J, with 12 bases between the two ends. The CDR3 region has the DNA TGTGCCAGCAGTAGGGCAACGGAGATTCAGTACTTC. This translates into CASSRATEIQYF.

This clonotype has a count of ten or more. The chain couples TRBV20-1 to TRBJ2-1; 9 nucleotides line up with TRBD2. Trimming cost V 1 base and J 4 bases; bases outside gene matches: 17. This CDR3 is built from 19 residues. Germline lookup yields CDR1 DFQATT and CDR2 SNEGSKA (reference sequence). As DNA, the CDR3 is TGCAGTGCTAGAGCTATAGCTAGCGGGATTCGAGATGAGTACAATGAGCAGTTCTTC. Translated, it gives CSARAIASGIRDEYNEQFF.

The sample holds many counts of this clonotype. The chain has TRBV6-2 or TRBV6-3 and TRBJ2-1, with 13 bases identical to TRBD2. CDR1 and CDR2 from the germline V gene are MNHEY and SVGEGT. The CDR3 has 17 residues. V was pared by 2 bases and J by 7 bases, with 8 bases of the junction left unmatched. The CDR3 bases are TGTGCCAGCAGTTACCGTCGGACTAGCGGGAGAGGGAATGAGCAGTTCTTC. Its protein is CASSYRRTSGRGNEQFF.